These 11 T cell receptor beta chains came from one sample sequenced in a study of Ad26.COV2.S vaccination and SARS-CoV-2 variants. The treatment was: some 20 received Ad26.COV2.S at low or high dose, single or two shots; 5 received placebo; per-sample allocation not given. After the first vaccine or placebo injection, samples were drawn on day 63. This table comes from immunoSEQ multiplex PCR, and its TCRdb copy is limited to in-frame clones, with some not included. The profile shows some 460,000 clones, roughly nine tenths of them singletons. Specimen: peripheral blood, collected in a trial of Ad26.COV2.S vaccine versus placebo. The receptors here all came from a person between 18 and 65 years old who received the Ad26.COV2.S COVID-19 vaccine or a placebo.

V and J are TRBV3-1 (or the pseudogene TRBV3-2) and TRBJ1-1; D unresolved. The CDR3 is 14 amino acids. CDR1 and CDR2 from the germline V gene are LGHDT and YNNKEL (reference sequence). Deletions cut 2 bases from V and 0 bases from J, with 7 bases between. CDR3 sequence reads: CASSQTVLNTEAFF. CDR3 nucleotides: TGTGCCAGCAGCCAAACGGTTTTGAACACTGAAGCTTTCTTT.

The rearrangement links TRBV19 to TRBJ2-2; weak D call: TRBD2 (5 bases). V dropped 7 bases and J dropped 6 bases, with 18 bases sitting between them. Germline CDR1 LNHDA, CDR2 SQIVND (reference sequence). CDR3 size: 15 residues. CDR3 loop: CASMLGRLAPGELFF. The CDR3 coding sequence is TGTGCCAGTATGTTGGGTCGTCTAGCTCCCGGGGAGCTGTTTTTT.

The chain joins TRBV30 to TRBJ1-2; no reliable D call. Trimming removed 4 bases from V and 0 bases from J, with 12 bases in between. Germline V gives CDR1 GTSNPN, CDR2 SVGIG (reference sequence). This CDR3 spans 14 amino acids. CDR3 region: CAWTIGFANYGYTF. CDR3 coding DNA: TGTGCCTGGACGATCGGGTTCGCTAACTATGGCTACACCTTC.

The chain carries TRBV30 and TRBJ1-2, with D perhaps TRBD1 (6 bases). Trimming removed 4 bases at V and 8 bases at J, with 17 bases between. The CDR3 is 13 residues long. Germline V gives CDR1 GTSNPN, CDR2 SVGIG (reference sequence). The CDR3 protein is CAWISSWGRGYTF. The CDR3 nucleotides are TGTGCCTGGATAAGTTCTTGGGGGCGCGGCTACACCTTC.

This clone turned up a few times. V gene TRBV27 combines with J gene TRBJ2-7; 10 nucleotides line up with TRBD1. Germline V gene sequence: CDR1 MNHEY, CDR2 SMNVEV (reference sequence). The CDR3 runs 12 residues. Unmatched junction bases numbered 4, after V lost 2 bases and J lost 12 bases. Written as DNA, the CDR3 is TGTGCCAGCAGTTTACCGGGACAGGGGACGTACTTC. Protein sequence: CASSLPGQGTYF.

The chain links TRBV27 to TRBJ2-7; D is perhaps TRBD2 (5 bases). V dropped 2 bases and J dropped 4 bases, with 12 bases sitting between them. CDR3 length: 14 amino acids. Germline values: CDR1 MNHEY, CDR2 SMNVEV (reference sequence). Written as DNA, the CDR3 is TGTGCCAGCAGTTTAAGTGCGGGCAGGTACGAGCAGTACTTC. It encodes CASSLSAGRYEQYF.

The chain joins TRBV5-4 to TRBJ1-1; no definite D call. The CDR3 extends over 14 amino acids. Trimming cost V 4 bases and J 0 bases, with 10 bases left between them. Germline V CDR1 and CDR2: SGHNT, YYREEE (reference sequence). The CDR3 loop is CASSMANLNTEAFF. DNA for the CDR3: TGTGCCAGCAGCATGGCAAACCTGAACACTGAAGCTTTCTTT.

In its sample, this clone was seen once. The chain joins TRBV7-3 to TRBJ1-2; 9 nucleotides line up with TRBD1. This CDR3 has 13 amino acids. Germline CDR1 reads SGHTA; CDR2 reads FQGTGA. With V trimmed by 3 bases and J by 6 bases, 2 bases remained unmatched. CDR3 coding DNA: TGTGCCAGCAGCTTCGGGACAGGGAATGGCTACACCTTC. It codes for CASSFGTGNGYTF.

This sequence joins TRBV30 and TRBJ1-4; 8 bases align to TRBD1. Germline-derived CDR1 and CDR2 are GTSNPN and SVGIG (reference sequence). V lost 0 bases to trimming and J lost 8 bases; unmatched junction nucleotides: 8. This CDR3 spans 15 amino acids. The CDR3 reads CAWSVSGQGKEKLFF. CDR3 sequence (DNA): TGTGCCTGGAGTGTGTCTGGACAGGGAAAAGAAAAACTGTTTTTT.

The chain couples TRBV18 to TRBJ1-2; the D gene is possibly TRBD1 (6 bases). Per the germline V gene, CDR1 is KGHSH and CDR2 is LQKENI. V was clipped by 4 bases and J by 5 bases, with 26 bases between them. This CDR3 has 18 amino acids. In DNA, the CDR3 is TGTGCCAGCTCACTCATCGGGGGGGCATTATGCAGTAGGTATGGCTACACCTTC. Amino acids: CASSLIGGALCSRYGYTF.

The V and J genes are TRBV15 and TRBJ2-2; D is unclear. Germline CDR1 reads LNHNV; CDR2 reads YYDKDF (reference sequence). V was trimmed by 0 bases and J by 1 base, leaving 3 bases between them. The CDR3 length is 14 residues. The CDR3 here is CATSREGNTGELFF. Written as DNA, the CDR3 is TGTGCCACCAGCAGAGAAGGGAACACCGGGGAGCTGTTTTTT.